This note documents a single TCR beta chain sequence. What it recognizes is unknown. This sample is drawn from a study of OX40 agonist ivuxolimab in advanced cancers. CDR3 length: 15 amino acids. V shed 0 bases, J shed 10 bases, and the junction held 6 bases outside the gene matches. Germline CDR1 is LGHNA and CDR2 is YSLEER. The study sampled blood at baseline, cycle 4 day 1, and cycle 7 day 1. The data were produced by immunoSEQ multiplex PCR, yet TCRdb's version contains in-frame clones alone and is incomplete. The sample lists approximately 63,000 clones; 79% were seen once. Broader study findings: Patients who responded partially at 0.1-3.0 mg/kg showed clonal expansion ranking among the lowest. Low normalized clonal expansion also occurred in some nonresponding patients.

The clonotype originates from an adult with an advanced solid tumor such as melanoma, head and neck, liver or kidney cancer. Sample: CD4+ or CD8+ T cells sorted from blood, taken in a trial of the OX40 agonist ivuxolimab. This chain uses TRBV4-3 with TRBJ1-6, with 7 bases matching TRBD1. The CDR3 is CASSQDRGAKSPLHF. The CDR3 DNA reads TGCGCCAGCAGCCAAGACAGGGGGGCTAAATCACCCCTCCACTTT.